What follows is one T cell receptor (beta chain) and its context. These data are taken from a study of blood T cell repertoires in COVID-19. Turning to the study itself: Acute and convalescent COVID-19 samples came from the United States, Italy and Spain. T cells, B-cell-depleted T cells, or PBMCs supplied cDNA or gDNA.

The CDR3 runs 15 residues. V gave up 5 bases and J gave up 0 bases; unmatched junction bases: 4. Germline CDR1 reads SGHRS; CDR2 reads YFSETQ. In the original analysis: Amplifying reference gene primers gave estimates of nucleated cell counts. The repertoire was sequenced with immunoSEQ multiplex PCR; TCRdb's copy has only in-frame clones and lacks some. The D gene and trimming were derived from the DNA, and the V and J assignments and clone size from that table. The data hold approximately 120,000 clones, with about 82% observed a single time. The V call is TRBV5-1, the J call TRBJ2-1, with TRBD2 identical over 8 bases. The TCR was taken from a human donor in a cohort sampled during active COVID-19. Sample: peripheral blood. CDR3 loop: CASRLSGSSYNEQFF. The CDR3 DNA is TGCGCCAGCAGACTAAGCGGGAGCTCCTACAATGAGCAGTTCTTC.